The rows below give T cell receptor beta chains drawn from one sample of a study of blood T cell repertoires in COVID-19. The table came from immunoSEQ multiplex PCR; TCRdb's copy has only in-frame clones and leaves some out. Altogether about 200,000 clones are present, 75% to 90% being singletons, with the ten largest covering about 4%. Sequencing was performed on PBMCs or T cells enriched from blood (not recorded which). These receptors came from a woman aged 25 to 39 who had been exposed to COVID-19. The CDR3 runs from the conserved cysteine through the conserved F or W. Each record gives: J gene, clone size, V gene, CDR3 length, D gene, CDR3 DNA, CDR3 protein. D genes are given only for firm matches. Clone size is shown for a subset of rows, as once, few, many or a class of expanded clone.

TRBJ2-6 . TRBV4-2 17 . TGTGCCAGCAGCCAAGATCGTCCCTTCTCTGGGGCCAACGTCCTGACTTTC CASSQDRPFSGANVLTF
TRBJ2-5 . TRBV4-1 15 . TGCGCCAGCAGCCAAGAAAGCCTAGCGCTAGAGACCCAGTACTTC CASSQESLALETQYF
TRBJ2-7 . TRBV19 13 . TGTGCCAGTAGTATACCAGGCGACTACGAGCAGTACTTC CASSIPGDYEQYF
TRBJ1-5 . TRBV5-1 15 . TGCGCCAGCAGCTTGCTCCCTGGGGCGGATCAGCCCCAGCATTTT CASSLLPGADQPQHF
TRBJ1-3 . TRBV28 18 . TGTGCCAGCAGTTTAGGGGGCAGGGGTTTGGGCTCTGGAAACACCATATATTTT CASSLGGRGLGSGNTIYF
TRBJ1-3 . TRBV2 15 . TGTGCCAGCAGTAGAGAGGGCTTCTCTGGAAACACCATATATTTT CASSREGFSGNTIYF
TRBJ1-4 . TRBV7-8 15 TRBD1 TGTGCCAGCAGCCCCCGGGACAGGGGGAATGAAAAACTGTTTTTT CASSPRDRGNEKLFF
TRBJ1-5 . TRBV27 13 . TGTGCCACCCGGCCTGGAGGCAATCAGCCCCAGCATTTT CATRPGGNQPQHF
TRBJ2-2 . TRBV9 16 TRBD2 TGTGCCAGCAGCGCGGGGCGGGGGAGAAACACCGGGGAGCTGTTTTTT CASSAGRGRNTGELFF
TRBJ1-1 . TRBV5-6 13 TRBD1 TGTGCCAGCAGCAGGACAGGATACACTGAAGCTTTCTTT CASSRTGYTEAFF
TRBJ1-1 . TRBV2 14 . TGTGCCAGCAGTTTGAGGGCGGCGGACACTGAAGCTTTCTTT CASSLRAADTEAFF
TRBJ2-7 . TRBV15 14 . TGTGCCACCAGCAGACTAGTCGGCAACTACGAGCAGTACTTC CATSRLVGNYEQYF
TRBJ1-4 . TRBV19 12 . TGTGCCAGCCTCGGGACTGCGGAAAAACTGTTTTTT CASLGTAEKLFF
TRBJ2-1 . TRBV6-5 13 . TGTGCCAGCAGTTCCGGAGTCCTCAATGAGCAGTTCTTC CASSSGVLNEQFF
TRBJ1-1 . TRBV30 13 . TGTGCCTTGACGAGGACAGCGAACACTGAAGCTTTCTTT CALTRTANTEAFF
TRBJ1-6 . TRBV20-1 17 . TGCAGTGCTAGTGAGGGAGTCCGGAGCTCCTATAATTCACCCCTCCACTTT CSASEGVRSSYNSPLHF
TRBJ1-2 . TRBV6-6 11 . TGTGCCAGCAGGAGCGACTTGGACTACACCTTC CASRSDLDYTF
TRBJ2-7 . TRBV11-1 14 TRBD1 TGTGCCAGCAGCTATAGACAGGGGATCTCCGAGCAGTACTTC CASSYRQGISEQYF
TRBJ2-7 . TRBV2 13 . TGTGCCAGCAGTGAAGGAGTCTTCGAGGAGCAGTACTTC CASSEGVFEEQYF
TRBJ1-2 . TRBV10-3 15 TRBD1 TGTGCCATCAGTGAGACTGGGACAGGGGGCTATGGCTACACCTTC CAISETGTGGYGYTF
TRBJ1-6 few TRBV10-2 17 . TGCGCCAGCAGTGGGGGGGACTCGAGCTCCTATAATTCACCCCTCCACTTT CASSGGDSSSYNSPLHF
TRBJ2-5 . TRBV12-3/TRBV12-4 13 . TGTGCCAGCAGATCACTAGTAGGAGAGACCCAGTACTTC CASRSLVGETQYF
TRBJ2-7 . TRBV29-1 13 TRBD1 TGCAGCGTGGAGGGACAGGGTGGCTACGAGCAGTACTTC CSVEGQGGYEQYF